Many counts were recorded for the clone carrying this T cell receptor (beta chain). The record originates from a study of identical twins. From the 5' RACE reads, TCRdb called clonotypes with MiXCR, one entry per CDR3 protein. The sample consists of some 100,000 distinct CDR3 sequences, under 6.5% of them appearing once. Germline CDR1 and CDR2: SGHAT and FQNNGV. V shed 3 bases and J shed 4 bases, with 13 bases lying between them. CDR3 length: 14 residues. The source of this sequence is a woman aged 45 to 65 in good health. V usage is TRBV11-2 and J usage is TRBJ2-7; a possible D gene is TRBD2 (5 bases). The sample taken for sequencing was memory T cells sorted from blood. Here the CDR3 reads CASSFSRLPYEQYV. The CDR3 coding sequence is TGTGCCAGCAGCTTCTCGCGACTACCTTACGAGCAGTACGTC.